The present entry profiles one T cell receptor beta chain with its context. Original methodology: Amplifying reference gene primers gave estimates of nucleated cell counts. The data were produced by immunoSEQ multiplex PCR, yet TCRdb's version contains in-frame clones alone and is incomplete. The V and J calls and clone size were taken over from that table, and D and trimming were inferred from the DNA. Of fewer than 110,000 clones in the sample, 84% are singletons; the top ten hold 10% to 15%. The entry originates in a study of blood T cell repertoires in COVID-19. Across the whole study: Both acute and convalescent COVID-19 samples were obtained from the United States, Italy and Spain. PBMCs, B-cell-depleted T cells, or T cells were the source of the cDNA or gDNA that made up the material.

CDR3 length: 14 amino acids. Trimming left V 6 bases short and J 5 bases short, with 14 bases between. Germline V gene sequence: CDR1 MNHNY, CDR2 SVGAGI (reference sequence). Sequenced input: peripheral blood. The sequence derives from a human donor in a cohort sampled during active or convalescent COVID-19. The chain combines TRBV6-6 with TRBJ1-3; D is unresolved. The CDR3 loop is CASSPSAVRNTIYF. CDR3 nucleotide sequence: TGTGCCAGCAGCCCCTCAGCGGTCAGAAACACCATATATTTT.